A selection of T cell receptor beta chains follows, all from one sample in a study of blood T cell repertoires in COVID-19. Clones were read by immunoSEQ multiplex PCR, and TCRdb kept only the in-frame ones, dropping some. The data contain approximately 190,000 clones, about 80% of them singletons. The sequencing sample was made of PBMCs or T cells enriched from blood (not recorded which). The receptors were sampled from a man aged 35-49 years who had recovered from COVID-19. Each CDR3 is given without its conserved first and last residue. Size is stated for part of the rows, as once, few or many counts, or as a class when the clone is expanded.

clone size | J gene | V gene | CDR3 protein
- | TRBJ2-7 | TRBV27 | ASSLQRAGEQY
- | TRBJ2-3 | TRBV4-1 | ASSQLFPDRRTQY
- | TRBJ1-1 | TRBV5-1 | ASSTGLLNTEAF
once | TRBJ2-5 | TRBV5-1 | ASSATSGLEETQY
- | TRBJ1-6 | TRBV19 | ASNSGGGSYNSPLH
- | TRBJ2-7 | TRBV7-3 | ASSPTGRSYEQY
- | TRBJ1-2 | TRBV27 | ASSLRRNSEYGYT
- | TRBJ1-1 | TRBV18 | ASSPRPGRALNTEAF
- | TRBJ1-4 | TRBV2 | ASSVDRWDEKLF
- | TRBJ1-2 | TRBV29-1 | SVEERTGYYGYT
- | TRBJ1-4 | TRBV28 | ASIAGGDEKLF
few | TRBJ2-7 | TRBV29-1 | SAGSGGRLEQY
- | TRBJ1-6 | TRBV7-2 | ASSTTGGLDSPLH
- | TRBJ1-5 | TRBV12-3/TRBV12-4 | ASSSSQGGRH
- | TRBJ2-1 | TRBV27 | ASSPTGGWNEQF
once | TRBJ2-7 | TRBV27 | ASSSGAPGYGEQY